This T cell receptor (beta chain) derives from a study of regulatory T cells in long-lasting Graves disease. V was cut by 4 bases and J by 4 bases, with 12 bases left in between. The CDR3 has 14 amino acids. Looked up from germline, CDR1 is KGHDR and CDR2 is SFDVKD. According to the study, TCR beta libraries were built with iRepertoire HTBI primers and CDR3-region Arm-PCR. TCRdb analysed the multiplex PCR reads with MiXCR anew, one entry per CDR3 protein. The table has hundreds of thousands of distinct CDR3 sequences, around 15% seen once; the top ten hold about a fifth. Time point specified: newly diagnosed GD, antithyroid drugs for less than 3 months. PBMCs provided the RNA from which the TCR library was made. At least ten counts were recorded for this clonotype.

This specimen consisted of peripheral blood mononuclear cells (PBMCs), obtained at new diagnosis, from a patient treated with antithyroid drugs. This TCR came from a female donor with Graves disease. The genes are TRBV24-1 and TRBJ1-1, with D perhaps matching TRBD1 (5 bases). This chain's CDR3 is CATSEDGTITEAFF. In DNA form, the CDR3 reads TGTGCCACCAGTGAGGACGGGACTATCACTGAAGCTTTCTTT.